This TCR beta chain was sequenced in a study of response to subunit inactivated influenza vaccine. Study-wide results and limits: Each seasonal influenza vaccination recruits few new T cells, the authors suggested.

The trim removed 4 bases at V and 3 bases at J, leaving 6 bases unmatched. This CDR3 spans 17 amino acids. The germline V gene encodes CDR1 SGHVS and CDR2 FNYEAQ. TCRdb recomputed calls from the RT-PCR reads with MiXCR, one row per CDR3 protein. The table records 550,000 to 650,000 distinct CDR3 sequences, approximately 12% of them present only once. Regarding this clonotype: Its cognate antigen is unknown.

The gene calls are TRBV7-6 and TRBJ2-2, with 12 bases that match TRBD2. The sequencing here drew on PBMCs from blood, taken on the day of vaccination. The clonotype was recovered from a man aged 50-60 years who received an inactivated influenza vaccine. This chain's CDR3 is CASSSPSGRADTGELFF. The CDR3 DNA is TGTGCCAGCAGCTCGCCTAGCGGGAGGGCCGACACCGGGGAGCTGTTTTTT.